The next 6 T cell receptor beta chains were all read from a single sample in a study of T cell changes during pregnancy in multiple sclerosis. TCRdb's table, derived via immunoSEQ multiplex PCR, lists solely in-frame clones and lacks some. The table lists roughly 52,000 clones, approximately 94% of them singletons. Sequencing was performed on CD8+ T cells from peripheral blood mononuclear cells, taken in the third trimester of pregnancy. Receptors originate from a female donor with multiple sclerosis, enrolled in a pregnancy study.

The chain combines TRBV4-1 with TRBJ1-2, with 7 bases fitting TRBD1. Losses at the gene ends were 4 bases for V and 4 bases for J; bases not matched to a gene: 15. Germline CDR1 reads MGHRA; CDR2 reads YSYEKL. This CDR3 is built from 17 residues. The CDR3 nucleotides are TGCGCCAGCAGCCCCACCGTGGAGGAGGGGGCCGTCTATGGCTACACCTTC. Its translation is CASSPTVEEGAVYGYTF.

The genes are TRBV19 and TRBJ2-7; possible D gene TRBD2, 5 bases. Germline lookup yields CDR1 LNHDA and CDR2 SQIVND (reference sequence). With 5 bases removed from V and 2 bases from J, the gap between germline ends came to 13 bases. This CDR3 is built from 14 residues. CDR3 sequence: CASSYEGRTYEQYF. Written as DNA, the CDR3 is TGTGCCAGTAGTTATGAGGGCAGGACCTACGAGCAGTACTTC.

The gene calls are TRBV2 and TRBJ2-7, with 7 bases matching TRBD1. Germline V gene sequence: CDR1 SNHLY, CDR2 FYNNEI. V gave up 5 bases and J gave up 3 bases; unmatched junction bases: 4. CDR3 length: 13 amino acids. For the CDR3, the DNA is TGTGCCAGCAGTACGGGACAGAACTACGAGCAGTACTTC. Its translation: CASSTGQNYEQYF. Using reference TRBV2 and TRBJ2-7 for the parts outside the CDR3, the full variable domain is EPEVTQTPSHQVTQMGQEVILRCVPISNHLYFYWYRQILGQKVEFLVSFYNNEISEKSEIFDDQFSVERPDGSNFTLKIRSTKLEDSAMYFCASSTGQNYEQYFGPGTRLTVT.

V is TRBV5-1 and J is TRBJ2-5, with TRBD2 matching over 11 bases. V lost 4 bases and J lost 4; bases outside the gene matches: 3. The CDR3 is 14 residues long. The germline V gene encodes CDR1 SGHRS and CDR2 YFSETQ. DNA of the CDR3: TGCGCCAGCAGCCAGACTAGCGGGATAGAGACCCAGTACTTC. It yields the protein CASSQTSGIETQYF. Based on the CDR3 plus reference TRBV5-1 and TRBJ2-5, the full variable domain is KAGVTQTPRYLIKTRGQQVTLSCSPISGHRSVSWYQQTPGQGLQFLFEYFSETQRNKGNFPGRFSGRQFSNSRSEMNVSTLELGDSALYLCASSQTSGIETQYFGPGTRLLVL.

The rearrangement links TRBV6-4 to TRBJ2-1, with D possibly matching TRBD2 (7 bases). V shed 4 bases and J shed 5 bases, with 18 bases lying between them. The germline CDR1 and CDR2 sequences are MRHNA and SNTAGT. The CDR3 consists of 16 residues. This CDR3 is CASSAQGGAGHNEQFF. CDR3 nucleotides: TGTGCCAGCAGTGCACAAGGGGGAGCGGGGCACAATGAGCAGTTCTTC.

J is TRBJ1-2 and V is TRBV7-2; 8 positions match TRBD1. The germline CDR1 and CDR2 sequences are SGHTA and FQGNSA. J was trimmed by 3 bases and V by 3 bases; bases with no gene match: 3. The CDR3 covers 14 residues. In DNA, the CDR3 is TGTGCCAGCAGCTTGGTGGACAGGGACTATGGCTACACCTTC. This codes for CASSLVDRDYGYTF.